This entry is about one T cell receptor beta chain. Some clones are missing from TCRdb's copy, which holds only in-frame ones; the method was immunoSEQ multiplex PCR. This table holds some 49,000 clones, 85% found once. The entry originates in a study of OX40 agonist ivuxolimab in advanced cancers. This CDR3 is built from 17 residues. The V end lost 4 bases, the J end lost 0 bases, and 17 bases lay between the germline ends. The germline V gene has CDR1 SGHRS and CDR2 YFSETQ. This chain joins TRBV5-1 and TRBJ1-3; D gene ambiguous. Specimen: CD4+ or CD8+ T cells sorted from blood, collected in a trial of the OX40 agonist ivuxolimab. The TCR was taken from an adult with an advanced solid tumor such as melanoma, head and neck, liver or kidney cancer. The CDR3: CASSDRAAYLSGNTIYF. The CDR3 DNA sequence: TGCGCCAGCAGCGACCGGGCCGCGTACCTCTCTGGAAACACCATATATTTT. Combining the CDR3 with reference TRBV5-1 and TRBJ1-3 gives the whole variable domain KAGVTQTPRYLIKTRGQQVTLSCSPISGHRSVSWYQQTPGQGLQFLFEYFSETQRNKGNFPGRFSGRQFSNSRSEMNVSTLELGDSALYLCASSDRAAYLSGNTIYFGEGSWLTVV.